This TCR beta chain appears in the sequencing data of a study of monozygotic twins with inflammatory bowel disease. Findings and caveats of the study: Especially with disease activity, IBD patients had fewer clonotypes in common with others than healthy twins did.

About this clonotype: Its antigen is unknown.

UMIs were attached via template switching, each with a 6-nucleotide sample barcode. TCRdb reprocessed the 5' RACE reads; each CDR3 protein has one entry and no DNA is given. In total, the table holds about 420,000 distinct CDR3 sequences. Blood was collected, roughly 2.5 ml per donor. It was from whole blood, with no T cell sorting, that total RNA was isolated. Germline CDR1 and CDR2: LNHDA and SQIVND (reference sequence). The CDR3 covers 13 residues. This chain joins TRBV19 and TRBJ1-1; with no DNA, the TCRdb D assignment of TRBD1 cannot be verified. The specimen was blood. This clonotype was obtained from a human donor with ulcerative colitis or Crohn's disease, or a healthy co-twin of an affected twin (not recorded which). The CDR3 loop reads CASTLDSRTEAFF.